Here is one T cell receptor beta chain with its context. Its antigen is currently unknown. This entry belongs to a study of CD8 T cells in Susac syndrome. The RNA, about 0.45 to 1 ug, was put through reverse transcription using random hexamers. Across 54 Vbeta and 13 Jbeta, TCR beta CDR3 was amplified with immunoSEQ multiplex PCR. Each CDR3 protein gets one entry after TCRdb re-called the immunoSEQ multiplex PCR reads with MiXCR. The table lists roughly 150,000 distinct CDR3 sequences, about 90% of them singletons, with 0.065% to 0.1% in the top ten. The T cells that were sequenced for TCR beta were CD8+ and CD4+ cells from blood. TEMRA cells were FACS-enriched, while CD8+ and CD4+ T cells were negatively isolated. Study findings and constraints: The authors acknowledged that their TCR sequencing and HLA analysis involved a relatively small number of individuals.

CDR3 length: 16 amino acids. The trim removed 5 bases at V and 6 bases at J, leaving 9 bases unmatched. Per the germline V gene, CDR1 is KGHSH and CDR2 is LQKENI. The rearrangement uses TRBV18 and TRBJ2-3; 12 nucleotides align to TRBD2. Sequencing was performed on CD4+ T cells from PBMCs. The TCR comes from a human donor in good health. CDR3 amino acids: CASSEGLAGKSDTQYF. CDR3 DNA sequence: TGTGCCAGCTCAGAAGGACTAGCGGGGAAGTCGGATACGCAGTATTTT.